What follows are 24 T cell receptor beta chains derived from one specimen sequenced in a study of cytomegalovirus exposure and HLA in healthy donors. The study ran its PCR with 60 Vbeta and 13 Jbeta primers. This table comes from immunoSEQ multiplex PCR, and its TCRdb copy is limited to in-frame clones, with some not included. The sample contains some 98,000 clones, under 85% of which appear only once. The sequenced sample was PBMCs. These receptors all stem from a man aged 35-49 years in good health and CMV-seronegative.

This clone was observed a handful of times. The chain joins TRBV7-3 to TRBJ2-3, with no clear D. The ends were cut back, 5 bases at V and 2 bases at J, with 11 bases in the middle. Germline CDR1 is SGHTA and CDR2 is FQGTGA. The CDR3 loop spans 14 amino acids. This chain's CDR3 is CASSAGAATDTQYF. The CDR3 DNA reads TGTGCCAGCAGCGCCGGTGCGGCCACAGATACGCAGTATTTT.

The count of this clone is one. The junction differs from germline at one of its ends, possibly a read error. V and J are TRBV7-9 and TRBJ1-1; unclear D gene. CDR1 is SEHNR, CDR2 FQNEAQ, per germline (reference sequence). The CDR3 is 11 amino acids. CDR3 region: CSSSLGGEAFF. CDR3 coding DNA: TGTTCCAGCAGCTTAGGAGGGGAAGCTTTCTTT. Using reference TRBV7-9 and TRBJ1-1 for the parts outside the CDR3, the full variable domain is DTGVSQNPRHKITKRGQNVTFRCDPISEHNRLYWYRQTLGQGPEFLTYFQNEAQLEKSRLLSDRFSAERPKGSFSTLEIQRTEQGDSAMYLCSSSLGGEAFFGQGTRLTVV.

The rearrangement links TRBV19 to TRBJ1-5; a possible D gene is TRBD1 (5 bases). Germline V lookup: CDR1 LNHDA, CDR2 SQIVND (reference sequence). The V gene lost 4 bases and the J gene lost 6 bases, with 13 bases spanning the gap. This CDR3 has 14 residues. CDR3 sequence (DNA): TGTGCCAGTAGTAACTCAGGGTTGGGTCAGCCCCAGCATTTT. Translating it yields CASSNSGLGQPQHF. The full variable domain, its missing parts supplied by reference TRBV19 and TRBJ1-5, is DGGITQSPKYLFRKEGQNVTLSCEQNLNHDAMYWYRQDPGQGLRLIYYSQIVNDFQKGDIAEGYSVSREKKESFPLTVTSAQKNPTAFYLCASSNSGLGQPQHFGDGTRLSIL.

In DNA, the CDR3 is TGCAGCGGGACAGGGGGTAGGAATGAGCAGTTCTTC. Encoded protein: CSGTGGRNEQFF. This chain uses TRBV29-1 with TRBJ2-1, with 10 bases lining up with TRBD1. J was trimmed by 7 bases and V by 7 bases; bases with no gene match: 4. Germline V CDR1 and CDR2: SQVTM, ANQGSEA. This CDR3 region has 12 residues.

This clone appeared a single time. V and J are TRBV28 and TRBJ1-4; the match to TRBD1 covers 10 bases. The CDR3 length is 15 residues. The J segment lost 8 bases and the V segment lost 4 bases, leaving 7 bases of the junction unmatched. In germline, CDR1 is MDHEN, CDR2 SYDVKM. CDR3 residues: CASSWDRGRREKLFF. The CDR3 DNA reads TGTGCCAGCAGTTGGGACAGGGGTCGACGAGAAAAACTGTTTTTT.

The rearrangement joins TRBV5-6 to TRBJ1-3; D uncertain. V gave up 1 base and J gave up 4 bases, with 9 bases separating them. CDR3 length: 14 residues. The germline V gene has CDR1 SGHDT and CDR2 YYEEEE. CDR3 sequence: CASSLLFSGNTIYF. As DNA, the CDR3 is TGTGCCAGCAGCTTGTTGTTCTCGGGAAACACCATATATTTT.

The chain carries TRBV10-1 and TRBJ2-3; 7 nucleotides line up with TRBD2. The CDR3 spans 15 residues. Unmatched junction bases numbered 11, after V lost 7 bases and J lost 4 bases. Germline CDR1 is WNHNN and CDR2 is SYGVQD (reference sequence). As DNA, the CDR3 is TGCGCCAGCAAATTAGCGGGTCGCTCCCCAGATACGCAGTATTTT. Protein: CASKLAGRSPDTQYF.

The chain combines TRBV4-2 with TRBJ1-6; a possible D gene is TRBD1 (5 bases). The CDR3 extends over 16 amino acids. The V gene's germline CDR1 is LGHNA and CDR2 YNFKEQ. Between the trimmed V and J ends, which lost 0 bases and 3 bases, there was a span of 9 bases. CDR3 nucleotide sequence: TGTGCCAGCAGCCAAGATACCGGGGGCTATAATTCACCCCTCCACTTT. This encodes CASSQDTGGYNSPLHF.

J is TRBJ2-2 and V is TRBV11-2; TRBD1 matches at 11 bases. Germline V gene data show CDR1 as SGHAT and CDR2 as FQNNGV. This CDR3 has 16 amino acids. V dropped 5 bases and J dropped 4; count of bases not matched to a gene: 6. CDR3 DNA: TGTGCCAGCAGCCCAGCCGGGACAGGGGGCACCGGGGAGCTGTTTTTT. This translates into CASSPAGTGGTGELFF. Looking up the rest from reference TRBV11-2 and TRBJ2-2 gives the full variable domain: EAGVAQSPRYKIIEKRQSVAFWCNPISGHATLYWYQQILGQGPKLLIQFQNNGVVDDSQLPKDRFSAERLKGVDSTLKIQPAKLEDSAVYLCASSPAGTGGTGELFFGEGSRLTVL.

The sample holds a few counts of this clone. The chain has TRBV4-1 and TRBJ2-1; 9 bases are shared with TRBD2. This CDR3 region has 16 residues. V lost 6 bases and J lost 6; bases outside the gene matches: 12. Germline lookup yields CDR1 MGHRA and CDR2 YSYEKL. CDR3 in amino acids: CASRTGLARTGNEQFF. The CDR3 nucleotides are TGCGCCAGCAGGACCGGACTAGCGCGAACCGGCAATGAGCAGTTCTTC.

This chain joins TRBV29-1 and TRBJ1-2; possibly TRBD1 for D (6 bases). This CDR3 spans 13 amino acids. Trimming removed 7 bases at V and 4 bases at J, with 16 bases between. Germline V gives CDR1 SQVTM, CDR2 ANQGSEA. This CDR3 is CSAGGGASYGYTF. The CDR3 coding sequence is TGCAGCGCCGGTGGGGGCGCAAGCTATGGCTACACCTTC.

This clone occurred a few times. The rearrangement joins TRBV11-2 to TRBJ2-7; maybe TRBD1 (6 bases). CDR1 SGHAT and CDR2 FQNNGV come from the germline V gene. This CDR3 comprises 15 residues. V was clipped by 0 bases and J by 5 bases, with 14 bases between them. Here the CDR3 DNA reads TGTGCCAGCAGCTTAGATCTACAGGGTACCGACGAGCAGTACTTC. Its translation is CASSLDLQGTDEQYF. The full variable domain, completed using reference TRBV11-2 and TRBJ2-7, is EAGVAQSPRYKIIEKRQSVAFWCNPISGHATLYWYQQILGQGPKLLIQFQNNGVVDDSQLPKDRFSAERLKGVDSTLKIQPAKLEDSAVYLCASSLDLQGTDEQYFGPGTRLTVT.

This chain links TRBV27 with TRBJ2-5, with 7 bases lining up with TRBD2. V shed 8 bases and J 3 bases; nucleotides not matched to a gene: 3. CDR1 is MNHEY, CDR2 SMNVEV, per germline (reference sequence). The CDR3 has 12 residues. In DNA form, the CDR3 reads TGTGCCAGCCGGGGGGTGGAAGAGACCCAGTACTTC. This encodes CASRGVEETQYF.

The gene calls are TRBV2 and TRBJ2-2; 9 bases are a match to TRBD1. J was trimmed by 5 bases and V by 8 bases; bases with no gene match: 6. This CDR3 spans 14 amino acids. CDR1 is SNHLY, CDR2 FYNNEI, per germline. CDR3 DNA sequence: TGTGCCAGCCTACAGGGGGCTAGTACCGGGGAGCTGTTTTTT. Encoded protein: CASLQGASTGELFF. The full variable domain, in which reference TRBV2 and TRBJ2-2 provide the parts outside the CDR3, is EPEVTQTPSHQVTQMGQEVILRCVPISNHLYFYWYRQILGQKVEFLVSFYNNEISEKSEIFDDQFSVERPDGSNFTLKIRSTKLEDSAMYFCASLQGASTGELFFGEGSRLTVL.

J is TRBJ1-2 and V is TRBV28, with D perhaps TRBD1 (6 bases). The length of the CDR3 is 14 residues. CDR1 and CDR2 from the germline V gene are MDHEN and SYDVKM. Trimming removed 2 bases at V and 7 bases at J, with 14 bases between. The CDR3 sequence is CASSLRGAVRGYTF. The CDR3 nucleotides are TGTGCCAGCAGTTTACGGGGGGCAGTGCGTGGCTACACCTTC.

The chain recombines TRBV19 with TRBJ1-1, with D perhaps matching TRBD1 (6 bases). The V gene's germline CDR1 is LNHDA and CDR2 SQIVND (reference sequence). This CDR3 is built from 13 residues. V lost 6 bases, J lost 6 bases, and 14 bases lay in between. CDR3 sequence: CASSPGGRAEAFF. The CDR3 DNA reads TGTGCCAGTAGCCCCGGGGGGCGGGCTGAAGCTTTCTTT.

This chain uses TRBV5-5 with TRBJ2-7; D is perhaps TRBD2 (6 bases). This CDR3 has 16 residues. V was clipped by 4 bases and J by 3 bases, with 20 bases between them. Germline-derived CDR1 and CDR2 are SGHKS and YYEKEE (reference sequence). The CDR3 spells CASSLSTGTSLYEQYF. The DNA for the CDR3 is TGTGCCAGCAGCCTGAGTACCGGGACTTCTCTCTACGAGCAGTACTTC.

This chain links TRBV2 with TRBJ2-4; 8 bases map to TRBD1. This CDR3 is built from 14 residues. V trimming: 4 bases; J trimming: 4 bases; junction bases outside the gene matches: 3. Germline V gene lookup returns CDR1 SNHLY and CDR2 FYNNEI. The CDR3 here is CASSGTGRKNIQYF. The DNA of the CDR3 is TGTGCCAGCAGTGGGACAGGGAGGAAAAACATTCAGTACTTC. Full variable domain (outside the CDR3, taken from reference TRBV2 and TRBJ2-4): EPEVTQTPSHQVTQMGQEVILRCVPISNHLYFYWYRQILGQKVEFLVSFYNNEISEKSEIFDDQFSVERPDGSNFTLKIRSTKLEDSAMYFCASSGTGRKNIQYFGAGTRLSVL.

This chain connects TRBV5-1 to TRBJ2-5, with a tentative D call TRBD2 (6 bases). The CDR3 has 16 amino acids. V dropped 4 bases and J dropped 2 bases, with 18 bases sitting between them. CDR1 and CDR2 (germline): SGHRS, YFSETQ. The CDR3 reads CASSQGGNGGQETQYF. DNA of the CDR3: TGCGCCAGCAGCCAAGGAGGGAATGGTGGGCAAGAGACCCAGTACTTC.

This clone was counted between two and nine times. The CDR3 region is CASKENRVKTEKLFF. The CDR3 DNA follows: TGTGCCAGCAAGGAAAACAGGGTGAAGACGGAAAAACTGTTTTTT. The V call is TRBV2, the J call TRBJ1-4; TRBD1 is a possible D gene (6 bases). Trimming stripped 7 bases from V and 8 bases from J, with 20 bases between. The CDR3 extends over 15 amino acids. Per the germline V gene, CDR1 is SNHLY and CDR2 is FYNNEI.

This clone has a handful of counts. The CDR3 bases are TGTGCCAGCCTGACAGGACCTACCGGGGAGCTGTTTTTT. It specifies CASLTGPTGELFF. The chain joins TRBV19 to TRBJ2-2; D might be TRBD1 (6 bases). Germline lookup yields CDR1 LNHDA and CDR2 SQIVND (reference sequence). V was shortened by 9 bases and J by 5 bases, with 13 bases between the two germline ends. The CDR3 totals 13 residues.

This clone was found once. This chain links TRBV10-3 with TRBJ1-2, with 7 bases identical to TRBD1. The germline CDR1 and CDR2 sequences are ENHRY and SYGVKD. V gave up 1 base and J gave up 0 bases; unmatched junction bases: 11. The CDR3 is 18 residues long. The CDR3 DNA is TGTGCCATCAGTGAGTGGTACAGGGGCCCAAAAGCTAACTATGGCTACACCTTC. Translating it yields CAISEWYRGPKANYGYTF.

This clone was seen more than once but under ten times. This chain joins TRBV7-7 and TRBJ2-5; D is unresolved. Germline V gives CDR1 SSHAT, CDR2 FNYEAQ (reference sequence). The CDR3 contains 14 residues. V was shortened by 2 bases and J by 1 base, with 8 bases between the two germline ends. The CDR3 region is CASSLLTVQETQYF. The CDR3 coding sequence is TGTGCCAGCAGCTTACTCACAGTCCAAGAGACCCAGTACTTC.

This sequence joins TRBV27 and TRBJ2-1; 9 bases match TRBD2. V gave up 3 bases and J gave up 7 bases; unmatched junction bases: 4. Germline values: CDR1 MNHEY, CDR2 SMNVEV (reference sequence). This CDR3 has 14 amino acids. CDR3 region: CASSFHSGSNEQFF. CDR3 DNA: TGTGCCAGCAGTTTTCATAGCGGGAGTAATGAGCAGTTCTTC.